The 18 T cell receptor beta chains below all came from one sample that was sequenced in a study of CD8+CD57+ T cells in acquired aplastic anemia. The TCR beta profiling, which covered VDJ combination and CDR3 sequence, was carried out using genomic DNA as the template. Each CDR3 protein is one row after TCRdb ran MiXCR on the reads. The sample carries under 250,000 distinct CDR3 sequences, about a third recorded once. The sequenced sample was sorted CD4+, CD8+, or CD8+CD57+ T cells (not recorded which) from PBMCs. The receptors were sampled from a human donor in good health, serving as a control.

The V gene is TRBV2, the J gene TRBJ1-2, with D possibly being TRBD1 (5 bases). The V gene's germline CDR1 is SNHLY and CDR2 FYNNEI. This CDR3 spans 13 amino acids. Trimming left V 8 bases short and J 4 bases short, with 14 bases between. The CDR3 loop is CASEEGQTYGYTF. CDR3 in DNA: TGTGCCAGCGAAGAGGGGCAGACCTATGGCTACACCTTC.

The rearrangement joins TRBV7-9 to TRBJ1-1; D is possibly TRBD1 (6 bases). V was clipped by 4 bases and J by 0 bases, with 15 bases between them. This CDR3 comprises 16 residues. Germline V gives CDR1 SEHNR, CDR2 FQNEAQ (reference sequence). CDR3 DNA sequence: TGTGCCAGCAGCTCCTGGGGGGACAACATGAACACTGAAGCTTTCTTT. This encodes CASSSWGDNMNTEAFF.

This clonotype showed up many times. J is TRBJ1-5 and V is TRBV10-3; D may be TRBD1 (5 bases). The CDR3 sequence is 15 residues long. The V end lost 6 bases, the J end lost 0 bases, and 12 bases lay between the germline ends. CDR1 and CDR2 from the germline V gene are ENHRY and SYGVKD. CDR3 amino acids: CAISPTVDSNQPQHF. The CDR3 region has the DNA TGTGCCATCAGCCCGACAGTAGATAGCAATCAGCCCCAGCATTTT.

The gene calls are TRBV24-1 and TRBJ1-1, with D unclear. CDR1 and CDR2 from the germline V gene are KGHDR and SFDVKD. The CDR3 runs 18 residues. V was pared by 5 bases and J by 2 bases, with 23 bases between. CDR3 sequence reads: CATSARDLVGRVNTEAFF. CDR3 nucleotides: TGTGCCACCAGTGCTAGAGATCTCGTGGGAAGAGTAAACACTGAAGCTTTCTTT.

CDR3 sequence reads: CASSEGGRGEAFF. CDR3 DNA: TGTGCCAGTAGTGAGGGGGGAAGGGGAGAAGCTTTCTTT. This chain uses TRBV19 with TRBJ1-1, with D possibly TRBD1 on 6 matching bases. The CDR3 is 13 amino acids. The V and J ends lost 5 bases and 8 bases respectively, with 15 bases between them. Germline assignment: CDR1 LNHDA and CDR2 SQIVND (reference sequence).

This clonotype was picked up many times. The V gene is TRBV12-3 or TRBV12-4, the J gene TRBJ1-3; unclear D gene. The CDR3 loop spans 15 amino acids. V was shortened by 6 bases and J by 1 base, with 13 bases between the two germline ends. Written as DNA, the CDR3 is TGTGCCAGCAGCTACCAGAGCAGTTCTGGAAACACCATATATTTT. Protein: CASSYQSSSGNTIYF.

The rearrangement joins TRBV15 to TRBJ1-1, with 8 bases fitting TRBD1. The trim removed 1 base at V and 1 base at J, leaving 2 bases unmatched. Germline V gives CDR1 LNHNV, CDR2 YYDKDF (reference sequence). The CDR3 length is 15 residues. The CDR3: CATSRVDRGNTEAFF. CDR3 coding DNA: TGTGCCACCAGCAGAGTTGACAGGGGGAACACTGAAGCTTTCTTT. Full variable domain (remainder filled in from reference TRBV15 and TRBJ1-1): DAMVIQNPRYQVTQFGKPVTLSCSQTLNHNVMYWYQQKSSQAPKLLFHYYDKDFNNEADTPDNFQSRRPNTSFCFLDIRSPGLGDTAMYLCATSRVDRGNTEAFFGQGTRLTVV.

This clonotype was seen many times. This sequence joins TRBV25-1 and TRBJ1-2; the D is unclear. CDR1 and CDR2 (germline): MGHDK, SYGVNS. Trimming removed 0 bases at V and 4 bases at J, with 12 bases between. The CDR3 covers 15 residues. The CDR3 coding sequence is TGTGCCAGCAGTGAATATACCTCTCTCGGCTATGGCTACACCTTC. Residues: CASSEYTSLGYGYTF.

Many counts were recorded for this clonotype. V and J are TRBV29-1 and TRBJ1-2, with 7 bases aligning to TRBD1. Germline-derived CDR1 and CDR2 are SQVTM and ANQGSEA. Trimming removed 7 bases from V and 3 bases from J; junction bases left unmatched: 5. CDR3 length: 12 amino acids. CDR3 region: CSGGDSYYGYTF. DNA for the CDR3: TGCAGCGGAGGGGACAGCTACTATGGCTACACCTTC.

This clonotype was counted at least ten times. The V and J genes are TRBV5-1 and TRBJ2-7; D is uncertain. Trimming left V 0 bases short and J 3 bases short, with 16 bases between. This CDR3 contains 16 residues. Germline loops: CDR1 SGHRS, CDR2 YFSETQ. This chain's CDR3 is CASSLGVVAGGYEQYF. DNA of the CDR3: TGCGCCAGCAGCTTGGGGGTGGTCGCCGGTGGCTACGAGCAGTACTTC.

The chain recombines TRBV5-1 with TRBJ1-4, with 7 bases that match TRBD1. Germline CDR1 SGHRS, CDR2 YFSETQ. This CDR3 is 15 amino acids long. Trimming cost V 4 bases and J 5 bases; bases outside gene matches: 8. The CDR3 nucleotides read TGCGCCAGCAGCCCCCCGGGACAGCAAAATGAAAAACTGTTTTTT. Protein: CASSPPGQQNEKLFF.

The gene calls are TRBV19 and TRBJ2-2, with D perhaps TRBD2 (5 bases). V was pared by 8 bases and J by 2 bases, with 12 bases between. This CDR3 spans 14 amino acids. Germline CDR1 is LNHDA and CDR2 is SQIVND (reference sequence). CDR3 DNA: TGTGCCAGTTCTCCGACTATTAACACCGGGGAGCTGTTTTTT. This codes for CASSPTINTGELFF.

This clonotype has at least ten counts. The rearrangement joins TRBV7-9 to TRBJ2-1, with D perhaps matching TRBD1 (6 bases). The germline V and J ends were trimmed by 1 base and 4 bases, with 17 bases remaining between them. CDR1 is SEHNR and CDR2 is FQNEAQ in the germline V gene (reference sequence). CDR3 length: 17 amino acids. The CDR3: CASSLGRYRAHYNEQFF. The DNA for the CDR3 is TGTGCCAGCAGCTTAGGACGGTACAGGGCCCATTACAATGAGCAGTTCTTC. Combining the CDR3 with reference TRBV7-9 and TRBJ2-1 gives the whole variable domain DTGVSQNPRHKITKRGQNVTFRCDPISEHNRLYWYRQTLGQGPEFLTYFQNEAQLEKSRLLSDRFSAERPKGSFSTLEIQRTEQGDSAMYLCASSLGRYRAHYNEQFFGPGTRLTVL.

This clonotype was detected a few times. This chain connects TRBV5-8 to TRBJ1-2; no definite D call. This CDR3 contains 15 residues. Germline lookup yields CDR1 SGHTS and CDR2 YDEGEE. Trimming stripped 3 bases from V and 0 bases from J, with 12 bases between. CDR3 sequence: CASSYAWGTNYGYTF. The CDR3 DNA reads TGTGCCAGCAGCTACGCTTGGGGAACTAACTATGGCTACACCTTC. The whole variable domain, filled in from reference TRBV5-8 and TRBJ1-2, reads EAGVTQSPTHLIKTRGQQATLRCSPISGHTSVYWYQQALGLGLQFLLWYDEGEERNRGNFPPRFSGRQFPNYSSELNVNALELEDSALYLCASSYAWGTNYGYTFGSGTRLTVV.

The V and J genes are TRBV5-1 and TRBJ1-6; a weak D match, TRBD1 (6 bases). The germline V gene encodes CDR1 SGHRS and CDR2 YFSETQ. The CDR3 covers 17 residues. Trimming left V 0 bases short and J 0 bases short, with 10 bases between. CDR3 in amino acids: CASSLVIGGSYNSPLHF. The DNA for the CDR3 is TGCGCCAGCAGCTTGGTCATAGGGGGCTCCTATAATTCACCCCTCCACTTT.

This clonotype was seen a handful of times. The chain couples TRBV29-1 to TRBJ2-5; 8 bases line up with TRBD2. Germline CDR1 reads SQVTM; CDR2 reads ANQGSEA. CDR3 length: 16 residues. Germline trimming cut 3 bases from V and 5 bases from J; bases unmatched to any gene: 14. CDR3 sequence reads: CSVDVGRGNTGETQYF. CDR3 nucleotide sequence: TGCAGCGTTGATGTCGGGAGGGGCAACACCGGGGAGACCCAGTACTTC.

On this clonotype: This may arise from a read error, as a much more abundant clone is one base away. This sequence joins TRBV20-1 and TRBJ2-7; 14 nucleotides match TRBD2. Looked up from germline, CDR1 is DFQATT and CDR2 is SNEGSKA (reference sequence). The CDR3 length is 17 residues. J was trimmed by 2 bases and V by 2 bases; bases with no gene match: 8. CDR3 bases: TGCAGTGCTAGAAATGGACTAGCGGGAGGCGGCCCCTACGAGCAGTACTTC. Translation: CSARNGLAGGGPYEQYF.

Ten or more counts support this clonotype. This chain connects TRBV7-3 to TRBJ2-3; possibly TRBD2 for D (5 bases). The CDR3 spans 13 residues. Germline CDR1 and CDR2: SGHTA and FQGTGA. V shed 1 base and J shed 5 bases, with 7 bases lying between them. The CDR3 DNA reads TGTGCCAGCAGCTTAAAAGGACTAGATACGCAGTATTTT. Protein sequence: CASSLKGLDTQYF.